The text below deals with one T cell receptor beta chain. No conserved phenylalanine or tryptophan is present at the end of the CDR3, so a read error is the likely explanation. The limits of the CDR3 on the DNA are not certain, so only TCRdb's listed CDR3 is given. As originally analysed: Amplification from reference gene primers served as the basis for estimated nucleated cell counts. Sequencing was performed with immunoSEQ multiplex PCR; in TCRdb, only in-frame clones are kept and a portion is missing. V and J calls and clone size are given by that table; D and trimming were obtained from the DNA. In the table there are about 290,000 clones, 89% of which are singletons. Grouping used clinical history reported by participants in a survey and questionnaire. Cohort 3 donors were reported recovered after two negative PCRs, clearance, or symptom resolution. This sample is drawn from a study of blood T cell repertoires in COVID-19. In the study overall: Italy, Spain and the United States were the sources of the convalescent and acute COVID-19 samples.

Termini included, the CDR3 measures 13 amino acids. The germline V gene has CDR1 SGHTA and CDR2 FQGNSA. The origin of this receptor is a woman between 40 and 50 years old who had recovered from COVID-19. The chain uses TRBV7-2 and TRBJ1-2; the table's D call, TRBD1, has no DNA check behind it. Sequenced sample: PBMCs or T cells enriched from blood (not recorded which). The CDR3 sequence is CASSLDGQGPAWV.